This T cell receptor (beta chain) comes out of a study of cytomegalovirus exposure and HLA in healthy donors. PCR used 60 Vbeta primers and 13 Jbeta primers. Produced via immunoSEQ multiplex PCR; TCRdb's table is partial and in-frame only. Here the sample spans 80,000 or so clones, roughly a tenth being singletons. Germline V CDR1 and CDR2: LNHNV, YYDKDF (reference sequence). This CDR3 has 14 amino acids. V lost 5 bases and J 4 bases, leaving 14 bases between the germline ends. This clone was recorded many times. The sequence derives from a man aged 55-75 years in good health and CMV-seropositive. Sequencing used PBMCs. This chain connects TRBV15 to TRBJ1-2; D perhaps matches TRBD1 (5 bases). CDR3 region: CATSRGGEGYGYTF. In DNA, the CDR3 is TGTGCCACCAGCCGAGGAGGGGAGGGCTATGGCTACACCTTC.